Listed below are T cell receptor beta chains from one sample, sequenced in a study of T cells in Graves' hyperthyroidism and ophthalmopathy. TCRdb analysed the multiplex PCR reads with MiXCR anew, one entry per CDR3 protein. The sample shows about 210,000 distinct CDR3 sequences, 17% of them seen only once. Sequences were obtained from blood. The receptors were gathered from a man aged 45-65 years with Graves' hyperthyroidism. The CDR3 runs from the conserved cysteine through the conserved F or W. The D gene is left open where the match is weak. Clone size is not always given. Where it is, it says once, few, many or a class for expanded clones.

j_gene: TRBJ1-5
d_gene: TRBD1
v_gene: TRBV15
abundance: NA
CDR3aa: CATSVDRGPQPQHF
CDR3nt: TGTGCCACCAGCGTCGACAGGGGGCCTCAGCCCCAGCATTTT

j_gene: TRBJ1-2
d_gene: NA
v_gene: TRBV2
abundance: many
CDR3aa: CASVGLRGYTF
CDR3nt: TGTGCCAGTGTGGGGCTACGAGGCTACACCTTC

j_gene: TRBJ2-5
d_gene: NA
v_gene: TRBV20-1
abundance: few
CDR3aa: CSAKIETQYF
CDR3nt: TGCAGTGCGAAAATAGAGACCCAGTACTTC

j_gene: TRBJ2-5
d_gene: NA
v_gene: TRBV20-1
abundance: many
CDR3aa: CSAGAFRGLQETQYF
CDR3nt: TGCAGTGCTGGGGCGTTTCGGGGATTACAAGAGACCCAGTACTTC

j_gene: TRBJ2-2
d_gene: NA
v_gene: TRBV28
abundance: NA
CDR3aa: CAITSTPPGPGELFF
CDR3nt: TGTGCCATCACTTCAACCCCCCCTGGCCCCGGGGAGCTGTTTTTT

j_gene: TRBJ2-7
d_gene: NA
v_gene: TRBV18
abundance: many
CDR3aa: CASSPTDLGDEQYF
CDR3nt: TGTGCCAGCTCACCGACCGACTTAGGGGACGAGCAGTACTTC

j_gene: TRBJ2-1
d_gene: NA
v_gene: TRBV5-1
abundance: many
CDR3aa: CASSLSVGFGTDEQFF
CDR3nt: TGCGCCAGCAGCTTGTCCGTAGGGTTTGGTACGGATGAGCAGTTCTTC

j_gene: TRBJ1-2
d_gene: TRBD1
v_gene: TRBV7-2
abundance: many
CDR3aa: CASSPSGGQHYKGYTF
CDR3nt: TGTGCCAGCAGCCCGAGTGGGGGACAGCATTACAAGGGCTACACCTTC

j_gene: TRBJ2-3
d_gene: TRBD2
v_gene: TRBV2
abundance: NA
CDR3aa: CASRLAGASHTDTQYF
CDR3nt: TGTGCCAGCAGACTAGCGGGAGCGTCCCACACAGATACGCAGTATTTT

j_gene: TRBJ2-7
d_gene: TRBD2
v_gene: TRBV20-1
abundance: NA
CDR3aa: CSARDPGGSKTYEQYF
CDR3nt: TGCAGTGCTAGAGATCCTGGCGGGAGTAAAACATACGAGCAGTACTTC

j_gene: TRBJ2-5
d_gene: NA
v_gene: TRBV18
abundance: many
CDR3aa: CASSPNSGQETQYF
CDR3nt: TGTGCCAGCTCACCCAACTCAGGGCAAGAGACCCAGTACTTC

j_gene: TRBJ2-5
d_gene: NA
v_gene: TRBV20-1
abundance: few
CDR3aa: CSAREMGRQETQYF
CDR3nt: TGCAGTGCTAGAGAAATGGGCAGACAAGAGACCCAGTACTTC

j_gene: TRBJ1-2
d_gene: TRBD1
v_gene: TRBV3-1
abundance: many
CDR3aa: CASSHSGGRGLGYTF
CDR3nt: TGTGCCAGCAGCCACAGCGGGGGCAGGGGGCTTGGCTACACCTTC

j_gene: TRBJ2-3
d_gene: NA
v_gene: TRBV20-1
abundance: NA
CDR3aa: CSARNPPLDSTDTQYF
CDR3nt: TGCAGTGCTAGAAATCCTCCCTTAGACAGCACAGATACGCAGTATTTT

j_gene: TRBJ2-7
d_gene: NA
v_gene: TRBV28
abundance: NA
CDR3aa: CASSGQGKYVGRASYEQYF
CDR3nt: TGTGCCAGCAGTGGACAGGGAAAATATGTCGGGAGGGCCTCGTACGAGCAGTACTTC

j_gene: TRBJ2-7
d_gene: TRBD2
v_gene: TRBV4-1
abundance: many
CDR3aa: CASSGGPGLAGGYEQYF
CDR3nt: TGCGCCAGCAGCGGGGGGCCCGGACTAGCGGGAGGCTACGAGCAGTACTTC

j_gene: TRBJ1-4
d_gene: NA
v_gene: TRBV5-1
abundance: NA
CDR3aa: CASSLEPAGYEKLFF
CDR3nt: TGCGCCAGCAGCTTGGAGCCCGCAGGGTACGAAAAACTGTTTTTT

j_gene: TRBJ2-3
d_gene: TRBD2
v_gene: TRBV6-2/TRBV6-3
abundance: many
CDR3aa: CATRSLGGGTDTQYF
CDR3nt: TGTGCCACCCGATCCTTGGGGGGGGGCACAGATACGCAGTATTTT

j_gene: TRBJ2-7
d_gene: TRBD1
v_gene: TRBV7-9
abundance: many
CDR3aa: CASSLGDRASYEQYF
CDR3nt: TGTGCCAGCAGCTTAGGGGACAGGGCCTCCTACGAGCAGTACTTC

j_gene: TRBJ2-2
d_gene: NA
v_gene: TRBV11-1
abundance: few
CDR3aa: CASSLVGTYTGELFF
CDR3nt: TGTGCCAGCAGCTTAGTGGGAACCTACACCGGGGAGCTGTTTTTT

j_gene: TRBJ2-3
d_gene: TRBD2
v_gene: TRBV5-1
abundance: many
CDR3aa: CASSFGLAGRTDTQYF
CDR3nt: TGCGCCAGCAGCTTTGGACTAGCGGGAAGAACAGATACGCAGTATTTT

j_gene: TRBJ2-7
d_gene: NA
v_gene: TRBV11-1
abundance: many
CDR3aa: CASSLGRWENYEQYF
CDR3nt: TGTGCCAGCAGCTTAGGACGATGGGAAAACTACGAGCAGTACTTC

j_gene: TRBJ2-7
d_gene: NA
v_gene: TRBV5-5
abundance: many
CDR3aa: CASSPQTSYEQYF
CDR3nt: TGTGCCAGCAGCCCCCAAACGTCCTACGAGCAGTACTTC

j_gene: TRBJ1-5
d_gene: NA
v_gene: TRBV20-1
abundance: NA
CDR3aa: CSAHRAGQPQHF
CDR3nt: TGCAGTGCTCACAGGGCGGGGCAGCCCCAGCATTTT

j_gene: TRBJ2-2
d_gene: NA
v_gene: TRBV19
abundance: NA
CDR3aa: CASSTGSSYTGELFF
CDR3nt: TGTGCCAGTAGTACAGGGTCCTCGTACACCGGGGAGCTGTTTTTT

j_gene: TRBJ2-2
d_gene: TRBD2
v_gene: TRBV5-1
abundance: few
CDR3aa: CASRIGLAGEIVGELFF
CDR3nt: TGCGCCAGCAGAATTGGACTAGCGGGAGAAATAGTCGGGGAGCTGTTTTTT

j_gene: TRBJ2-3
d_gene: NA
v_gene: TRBV18
abundance: many
CDR3aa: CASSRGAEDTQYF
CDR3nt: TGTGCCAGCTCAAGAGGGGCGGAGGATACGCAGTATTTT

j_gene: TRBJ2-5
d_gene: NA
v_gene: TRBV20-1
abundance: NA
CDR3aa: CSARELVEETQYF
CDR3nt: TGCAGTGCTAGAGAGCTAGTGGAAGAGACCCAGTACTTC

j_gene: TRBJ2-2
d_gene: TRBD2
v_gene: TRBV7-8
abundance: many
CDR3aa: CASSSIAGTNTGELFF
CDR3nt: TGTGCCAGCAGCTCTATAGCGGGGACGAACACCGGGGAGCTGTTTTTT

j_gene: TRBJ1-1
d_gene: NA
v_gene: TRBV6-5
abundance: many
CDR3aa: CASSYSTVLNTEAFF
CDR3nt: TGTGCCAGCAGTTACTCGACAGTTCTGAACACTGAAGCTTTCTTT

j_gene: TRBJ2-1
d_gene: NA
v_gene: TRBV15
abundance: once
CDR3aa: CATSRDLSRGTEQFF
CDR3nt: TGTGCCACCAGCAGAGATTTAAGTAGGGGGACTGAGCAGTTCTTC

j_gene: TRBJ2-1
d_gene: NA
v_gene: TRBV4-1
abundance: NA
CDR3aa: CASSQDRASEEQFF
CDR3nt: TGCGCCAGCAGCCAAGATCGGGCTAGCGAGGAGCAGTTCTTC

j_gene: TRBJ2-2
d_gene: NA
v_gene: TRBV7-8
abundance: NA
CDR3aa: CASSPRGRSNTGELFF
CDR3nt: TGTGCCAGCAGCCCGAGGGGCAGGTCGAACACCGGGGAGCTGTTTTTT

j_gene: TRBJ1-2
d_gene: NA
v_gene: TRBV12-3/TRBV12-4
abundance: many
CDR3aa: CASSSSGSYGYTF
CDR3nt: TGTGCCAGCAGTTCATCCGGGTCCTATGGCTACACCTTC

j_gene: TRBJ2-2
d_gene: TRBD2
v_gene: TRBV4-3
abundance: NA
CDR3aa: CASSPRLAGGWNTGELFF
CDR3nt: TGCGCCAGCAGTCCCCGTCTAGCGGGAGGGTGGAACACCGGGGAGCTGTTTTTT

j_gene: TRBJ2-5
d_gene: NA
v_gene: TRBV18
abundance: many
CDR3aa: CASSPWSTEFQETQYF
CDR3nt: TGTGCCAGCTCACCGTGGTCTACAGAGTTTCAAGAGACCCAGTACTTC

j_gene: TRBJ2-3
d_gene: NA
v_gene: TRBV10-2
abundance: many
CDR3aa: CASSEGVRGSDTQYF
CDR3nt: TGCGCCAGCAGTGAGGGCGTGAGGGGGTCAGATACGCAGTATTTT

j_gene: TRBJ2-1
d_gene: TRBD2
v_gene: TRBV7-3
abundance: many
CDR3aa: CASSSPTSGSGEQFF
CDR3nt: TGTGCCAGCAGCTCTCCGACTAGCGGGAGTGGTGAGCAGTTCTTC

j_gene: TRBJ2-1
d_gene: TRBD2
v_gene: TRBV11-1
abundance: many
CDR3aa: CASSLAPSGSYNEQFF
CDR3nt: TGTGCCAGCAGCTTAGCCCCTAGCGGCTCCTACAATGAGCAGTTCTTC

j_gene: TRBJ2-1
d_gene: NA
v_gene: TRBV5-1
abundance: many
CDR3aa: CASSLRGPIYNEQFF
CDR3nt: TGCGCCAGCAGCTTAAGGGGCCCAATCTACAATGAGCAGTTCTTC